This note documents a single T cell receptor (beta chain) sequence. The antigen remains unidentified. A process of 5'RACE template switching, which added a universal primer site and UMIs, was used to make TCR cDNA. Each CDR3 protein gets one entry after TCRdb re-called the 5' RACE reads with MiXCR. The sample consists of hundreds of thousands of distinct CDR3 sequences, roughly 12% of them appearing once. Germline CDR1 reads MNHEY; CDR2 reads SVGEGT. The V end lost 2 bases, the J end lost 6 bases, and 4 bases lay between the germline ends. The CDR3 runs to 11 residues. This entry comes from a study of T cells after yellow fever vaccination. About the study: Fractions of low cell number were prepared using SMART-Seq v4 Ultra Low Input. Study-wide findings and caveats: Post-booster repertoires contained most primary-vaccination clones again (96% CD4, around 89% CD8).

The chain recombines TRBV6-2 or TRBV6-3 with TRBJ1-1, with no clear D. The sample in question was PBMCs, obtained on the day of the yellow fever booster vaccination. This sequence was found in a man aged 25-45 years who received the YFV17D yellow fever vaccine. The CDR3 here is CASSYAAEAFF. CDR3 DNA: TGTGCCAGCAGTTACGCCGCTGAAGCTTTCTTT.